The 25 T cell receptor beta chains below all came from one sample that was sequenced in a study of somatic mutations in cytotoxic T cells in rheumatoid arthritis. The assay was immunoSEQ multiplex PCR, and TCRdb's table has in-frame clones only and misses some. The table includes approximately 19,000 clones, about 80% detected once. Sequenced input: CD8+ T cells sorted from blood. The receptors were sampled from an adult with rheumatoid arthritis.

In DNA, the CDR3 is TGTGCCAGTAGGTGGGACAGGGGAGACAATGAGCAGTTCTTC. This codes for CASRWDRGDNEQFF. V is TRBV19 and J is TRBJ2-1, with 10 nucleotides matching TRBD1. V lost 6 bases to trimming and J lost 5 bases; unmatched junction nucleotides: 4. Germline loops: CDR1 LNHDA, CDR2 SQIVND (reference sequence). The CDR3 contains 14 residues. Full variable domain (missing parts from reference TRBV19 and TRBJ2-1): DGGITQSPKYLFRKEGQNVTLSCEQNLNHDAMYWYRQDPGQGLRLIYYSQIVNDFQKGDIAEGYSVSREKKESFPLTVTSAQKNPTAFYLCASRWDRGDNEQFFGPGTRLTVL.

The chain combines TRBV7-9 with TRBJ2-1; D not resolved. The CDR3 is 14 amino acids. The V end was cut by 5 bases, the J end by 0 bases, with 8 bases between. The germline V gene has CDR1 SEHNR and CDR2 FQNEAQ (reference sequence). The CDR3 DNA reads TGTGCCAGCAGCACTACGAGCTCCTACAATGAGCAGTTCTTC. Its protein is CASSTTSSYNEQFF. Looking up the rest from reference TRBV7-9 and TRBJ2-1 gives the full variable domain: DTGVSQNPRHKITKRGQNVTFRCDPISEHNRLYWYRQTLGQGPEFLTYFQNEAQLEKSRLLSDRFSAERPKGSFSTLEIQRTEQGDSAMYLCASSTTSSYNEQFFGPGTRLTVL.

This chain uses TRBV15 with TRBJ1-2; no definite D call. The germline V gene has CDR1 LNHNV and CDR2 YYDKDF (reference sequence). The length of the CDR3 is 13 residues. The V gene lost 5 bases and the J gene lost 5 bases, with 12 bases spanning the gap. CDR3 bases: TGTGCCACCAGCGACGAGGAAGGGTATGGCTACACCTTC. Protein product: CATSDEEGYGYTF.

This chain joins TRBV5-4 and TRBJ1-6; D is undetermined. Per the germline V gene, CDR1 is SGHNT and CDR2 is YYREEE (reference sequence). V lost 3 bases and J lost 10, with 17 bases in between. The length of the CDR3 is 15 residues. The CDR3 loop is CASSSRTGGRSPLHF. In nucleotides, the CDR3 is TGTGCCAGCAGCTCCAGGACTGGAGGCAGGTCACCCCTCCACTTT.

This chain joins TRBV11-2 and TRBJ1-4; D is unclear. Between the trimmed V and J ends, which lost 0 bases and 8 bases, there was a span of 16 bases. Germline V lookup: CDR1 SGHAT, CDR2 FQNNGV. The CDR3 has 16 residues. The CDR3 is CASSLDGTWMLEKLFF. CDR3 bases: TGTGCCAGCAGCTTAGATGGAACGTGGATGTTGGAAAAACTGTTTTTT.

The V and J genes are TRBV18 and TRBJ2-1, with TRBD2 matching over 8 bases. CDR3 length: 15 residues. Trimming removed 5 bases from V and 5 bases from J; junction bases left unmatched: 8. Per germline, CDR1 KGHSH and CDR2 LQKENI. The CDR3 sequence is CASSNTSGRHNEQFF. The DNA for the CDR3 is TGTGCCAGCTCAAATACTAGCGGACGACACAATGAGCAGTTCTTC.

This rearrangement joins TRBV7-9 to TRBJ2-5, with TRBD2 matching 9 bases. CDR1 SEHNR and CDR2 FQNEAQ come from the germline V gene (reference sequence). J lost 2 bases, V lost 5 bases, and 9 bases had no gene match. The CDR3 is 16 amino acids. The CDR3 nucleotides read TGTGCCAGCAGCCCGATAGCGGGAGCCGAGCAAGAGACCCAGTACTTC. Translating gives CASSPIAGAEQETQYF.

This chain connects TRBV7-9 to TRBJ2-7; 11 bases are shared with TRBD2. Germline V gives CDR1 SEHNR, CDR2 FQNEAQ (reference sequence). Germline trimming cut 5 bases from V and 1 base from J; bases unmatched to any gene: 10. The CDR3 totals 17 residues. CDR3 sequence reads: CASSRTGTSGSSYEQYF. As DNA, the CDR3 is TGTGCCAGCAGCCGCACCGGGACTAGCGGTTCTTCCTACGAGCAGTACTTC.

The rearrangement joins TRBV10-1 to TRBJ2-3; 9 positions match TRBD2. V was clipped by 4 bases and J by 2 bases; unmatched bases: 13. CDR3 length: 18 amino acids. Germline V lookup: CDR1 WNHNN, CDR2 SYGVQD (reference sequence). The CDR3, as DNA: TGCGCCAGCAGTGGGGGTCCGGTTGGGACTAGCCTCACAGATACGCAGTATTTT. It translates to CASSGGPVGTSLTDTQYF.

The chain combines TRBV4-2 with TRBJ1-3, with TRBD1 matching 9 bases. Germline CDR1 and CDR2: LGHNA and YNFKEQ. The CDR3 spans 15 residues. J lost 7 bases, V lost 1 base, and 5 bases had no gene match. In nucleotides, the CDR3 is TGTGCCAGCAGCCAAGCCTGGGACAGGGAGAACACCATATATTTT. This translates into CASSQAWDRENTIYF.

The chain employs TRBV19 and TRBJ2-7; 11 positions agree with TRBD1. CDR3 length equals 13 residues. Germline loops: CDR1 LNHDA, CDR2 SQIVND (reference sequence). The ends lost 10 bases at V and 6 bases at J; junction bases unmatched: 8. CDR3 DNA sequence: TGTGCCATTCCGGGACAGGGGGTAATCGAGCAGTACTTC. It yields the protein CAIPGQGVIEQYF.

J is TRBJ2-3 and V is TRBV7-9, with 7 bases that match TRBD1. J gave up 11 bases and V 4 bases, and 6 bases lay outside the gene matches. Germline CDR1 SEHNR, CDR2 FQNEAQ (reference sequence). CDR3 length equals 12 residues. CDR3 loop: CASSSQNRGQYF. The CDR3 DNA follows: TGTGCCAGCAGCTCGCAAAACAGGGGGCAGTATTTT.

The V gene is TRBV28, the J gene TRBJ2-5; D uncertain. Trimming removed 1 base at V and 3 bases at J, with 9 bases between. The CDR3 loop spans 14 amino acids. CDR1 MDHEN and CDR2 SYDVKM come from the germline V gene. The DNA of the CDR3 is TGTGCCAGCAGTTTATTGTTTGGCAAAGAGACCCAGTACTTC. Translated, it gives CASSLLFGKETQYF. The whole variable domain, remainder taken from reference TRBV28 and TRBJ2-5, is DVKVTQSSRYLVKRTGEKVFLECVQDMDHENMFWYRQDPGLGLRLIYFSYDVKMKEKGDIPEGYSVSREKKERFSLILESASTNQTSMYLCASSLLFGKETQYFGPGTRLLVL.

The chain couples TRBV5-1 to TRBJ2-2; D might be TRBD2 (6 bases). The ends were cut back, 0 bases at V and 4 bases at J, with 13 bases in the middle. In germline, CDR1 is SGHRS, CDR2 YFSETQ. This CDR3 spans 16 amino acids. The CDR3 protein is CASSLGGSGITGELFF. The CDR3, as DNA: TGCGCCAGCAGCTTGGGGGGTAGCGGAATCACCGGGGAGCTGTTTTTT.

The rearrangement links TRBV5-4 to TRBJ2-7; the match to TRBD1 covers 8 bases. Trimming took 2 bases from V and 6 from J; bases not matched to a gene: 4. Germline loops: CDR1 SGHNT, CDR2 YYREEE (reference sequence). The CDR3 has 13 residues. DNA for the CDR3: TGTGCCAGCAGCTTCTGGACAGGGAGCGAGCAGTACTTC. Translating gives CASSFWTGSEQYF.

This clone was found a few times. The chain is built from TRBV4-2 and TRBJ2-1; D is unclear. Germline assignment: CDR1 LGHNA and CDR2 YNFKEQ. Trimming removed 1 base at V and 6 bases at J, with 7 bases between. The CDR3 has 13 residues. Here the CDR3 reads CASSQGSSNEQFF. As DNA, the CDR3 is TGTGCCAGCAGCCAAGGCAGTTCCAATGAGCAGTTCTTC.

The J gene is TRBJ1-5, the V gene TRBV19; 8 bases are shared with TRBD1. This CDR3 is 15 amino acids long. Trimming at V came to 5 bases and at J to 2 bases, leaving 5 bases not matched to a gene. CDR1 and CDR2 from the germline V gene are LNHDA and SQIVND (reference sequence). CDR3 residues: CASSPDRGGNQPQHF. CDR3 in DNA: TGTGCCAGTAGTCCCGACAGGGGTGGCAATCAGCCCCAGCATTTT.

In its sample, this clone was seen a few times. V usage is TRBV27 and J usage is TRBJ2-7; maybe TRBD2 (5 bases). The V gene lost 7 bases and the J gene lost 5 bases, with 12 bases spanning the gap. Germline V CDR1 and CDR2: MNHEY, SMNVEV (reference sequence). This CDR3 contains 12 residues. The CDR3 loop is CASTSEGDEQYF. Here the CDR3 DNA reads TGTGCCAGCACCTCCGAGGGTGACGAGCAGTACTTC.

The chain combines TRBV11-2 with TRBJ2-2; 7 positions match TRBD2. The germline V gene has CDR1 SGHAT and CDR2 FQNNGV. The CDR3 contains 16 residues. J gave up 6 bases and V 2 bases, and 9 bases lay outside the gene matches. In nucleotides, the CDR3 is TGTGCCAGCAGCTTATTAACGGGAGGAATGGCCGGGGAGCTGTTTTTT. Its protein is CASSLLTGGMAGELFF.

V usage is TRBV14 and J usage is TRBJ2-5, with a tentative D call TRBD1 (6 bases). V was pared by 4 bases and J by 7 bases, with 19 bases between. This CDR3 has 15 residues. Germline values: CDR1 SGHDN, CDR2 FVKESK. The CDR3: CASSPRTAFGWTQYF. The CDR3 nucleotides read TGTGCCAGCAGCCCGCGGACAGCATTTGGGTGGACCCAGTACTTC.

The chain's CDR3 is CASSHSEDGWETQYF. The CDR3 coding sequence is TGCGCCAGCAGCCACTCCGAAGACGGGTGGGAGACCCAGTACTTC. The chain is built from TRBV4-1 and TRBJ2-5; D is uncertain. The CDR3 spans 15 residues. Per germline, CDR1 MGHRA and CDR2 YSYEKL. The V end lost 3 bases, the J end lost 5 bases, and 16 bases lay between the germline ends.

This clone was recorded only once. The rearrangement uses TRBV6-5 and TRBJ1-1; D remains ambiguous. Per germline, CDR1 MNHEY and CDR2 SVGAGI. The CDR3 runs to 13 residues. V gave up 8 bases and J gave up 1 base, with 11 bases separating them. The CDR3 DNA reads as TGTGCCAGCCGGTTTGTCTCGAACACTGAAGCTTTCTTT. Encoded protein: CASRFVSNTEAFF.

The chain couples TRBV18 to TRBJ1-2; unclear D gene. The CDR3 extends over 14 amino acids. Trimming removed 5 bases at V and 6 bases at J, with 16 bases between. CDR1 is KGHSH, CDR2 LQKENI, per germline. The CDR3 is CASSAYGELDGYTF. Here the CDR3 DNA reads TGTGCCAGCTCAGCTTACGGGGAGTTAGATGGCTACACCTTC. Filled out from reference TRBV18 and TRBJ1-2, the complete variable domain reads NAGVMQNPRHLVRRRGQEARLRCSPMKGHSHVYWYRQLPEEGLKFMVYLQKENIIDESGMPKERFSAEFPKEGPSILRIQQVVRGDSAAYFCASSAYGELDGYTFGSGTRLTVV.

This chain links TRBV30 with TRBJ1-5; possibly TRBD1 for D (6 bases). CDR1 and CDR2 (germline): GTSNPN, SVGIG (reference sequence). The CDR3 sequence is 14 residues long. Between the trimmed V and J ends, which lost 5 bases and 7 bases, there was a span of 18 bases. The CDR3 here is CAWSVGGHRQPQHF. The CDR3 DNA reads as TGTGCCTGGTCCGTAGGGGGACATAGGCAGCCCCAGCATTTT. Supplemented by reference TRBV30 and TRBJ1-5, the full variable domain reads SQTIHQWPATLVQPVGSPLSLECTVEGTSNPNLYWYRQAAGRGLQLLFYSVGIGQISSEVPQNLSASRPQDRQFILSSKKLLLSDSGFYLCAWSVGGHRQPQHFGDGTRLSIL.

The gene calls are TRBV29-1 and TRBJ2-3; 9 bases map to TRBD2. Germline CDR1 reads SQVTM; CDR2 reads ANQGSEA. V trimming: 6 bases; J trimming: 4 bases; junction bases outside the gene matches: 23. This CDR3 is 19 amino acids long. The DNA for the CDR3 is TGCAGCGTAACAGGGTACGGGACTAGCCCATACCAAGTAGCAGATACGCAGTATTTT. Its translation: CSVTGYGTSPYQVADTQYF.